Below, 16 T cell receptor beta chains from the same sample are listed, as sequenced in a study of OX40 agonist ivuxolimab in advanced cancers. Data came from immunoSEQ multiplex PCR; TCRdb stores just in-frame clones and leaves some out. The table lists roughly 64,000 clones, approximately 79% of them singletons. The sample here was CD4+ or CD8+ T cells sorted from blood, taken in a trial of the OX40 agonist ivuxolimab. The receptors come from an adult with an advanced solid tumor such as melanoma, head and neck, liver or kidney cancer.

This chain links TRBV5-8 with TRBJ2-6; TRBD1 or TRBD2 may be the D gene (6 bases each). This CDR3 is 13 amino acids long. V dropped 5 bases and J dropped 12 bases, with 15 bases sitting between them. Germline CDR1 reads SGHTS; CDR2 reads YDEGEE. The DNA for the CDR3 is TGTGCCAGCAGATCCCGGGGGCCTCTCGTCCTGACTTTC. Protein: CASRSRGPLVLTF.

This chain links TRBV7-6 with TRBJ2-7, with D possibly TRBD1 on 6 matching bases. The V and J ends lost 2 bases and 2 bases respectively, with 7 bases between them. Germline V gene lookup returns CDR1 SGHVS and CDR2 FNYEAQ. There are 13 residues in the CDR3. CDR3: CASSLQGTYEQYF. CDR3 DNA sequence: TGTGCCAGCAGCTTACAGGGGACCTACGAGCAGTACTTC.

This chain connects TRBV19 to TRBJ2-1; D might be TRBD2 (6 bases). The CDR3 has 14 amino acids. Germline V gene lookup returns CDR1 LNHDA and CDR2 SQIVND (reference sequence). Trimming left V 5 bases short and J 4 bases short, with 12 bases between. The CDR3 spells CASSLTGTYNEQFF. The CDR3 DNA reads TGTGCCAGTAGTTTAACCGGGACTTACAATGAGCAGTTCTTC.

The gene calls are TRBV5-5 and TRBJ1-4, with D unresolved. V gave up 0 bases and J gave up 6 bases, with 18 bases separating them. CDR1 and CDR2 from the germline V gene are SGHKS and YYEKEE (reference sequence). This CDR3 region has 17 residues. The CDR3 DNA is TGTGCCAGCAGCTTGGACGTGTCGGTAAAGGGCCATGAAAAACTGTTTTTT. Protein: CASSLDVSVKGHEKLFF. Full variable domain (remainder filled in from reference TRBV5-5 and TRBJ1-4): DAGVTQSPTHLIKTRGQQVTLRCSPISGHKSVSWYQQVLGQGPQFIFQYYEKEERGRGNFPDRFSARQFPNYSSELNVNALLLGDSALYLCASSLDVSVKGHEKLFFGSGTQLSVL.

The chain recombines TRBV7-3 with TRBJ2-5, with D possibly matching TRBD1 (6 bases). Trimming stripped 2 bases from V and 4 bases from J, with 14 bases between. The CDR3 consists of 15 residues. From germline, CDR1 is SGHTA and CDR2 FQGTGA. CDR3 nucleotides: TGTGCCAGCAGCTTAGGGGGACAACGAGGAGAGACCCAGTACTTC. The encoded protein is CASSLGGQRGETQYF.

This chain links TRBV28 with TRBJ1-3; D remains unclear. CDR1 is MDHEN and CDR2 is SYDVKM in the germline V gene. Trimming cost V 8 bases and J 4 bases, with 18 bases left between them. The CDR3 sequence is 15 residues long. The CDR3 DNA follows: TGTGCCAGCCGACAAATGGGAAGCGAAGGAAACACCATATATTTT. Its translation: CASRQMGSEGNTIYF.

The J gene is TRBJ1-5, the V gene TRBV19; perhaps TRBD1 as D (5 bases). CDR3 length: 15 residues. V gave up 11 bases and J gave up 3 bases, with 20 bases separating them. Germline V gene data show CDR1 as LNHDA and CDR2 as SQIVND (reference sequence). This CDR3 is CARRAGGGANQPQHF. The CDR3 nucleotides read TGTGCCCGCCGGGCCGGGGGAGGGGCCAATCAGCCCCAGCATTTT.

The J gene is TRBJ2-1, the V gene TRBV10-3; D is unclear. From germline, CDR1 is ENHRY and CDR2 SYGVKD. The CDR3 is 11 residues long. V lost 10 bases, J lost 8 bases, and 12 bases lay in between. CDR3 DNA sequence: TGTGCCACCACACATGCGTATGAGCAGTTCTTC. Its translation: CATTHAYEQFF.

V and J are TRBV7-9 and TRBJ1-1; TRBD1 is a possible D gene (5 bases). The V gene lost 2 bases and the J gene lost 3 bases, with 13 bases spanning the gap. The CDR3 length is 15 residues. The germline gives CDR1 SEHNR, CDR2 FQNEAQ (reference sequence). In nucleotides, the CDR3 is TGTGCCAGCAGCTTATTCATTGGGGGGGACACTGAAGCTTTCTTT. It encodes CASSLFIGGDTEAFF.

This chain uses TRBV11-2 with TRBJ2-5; 7 positions agree with TRBD1. The V segment lost 7 bases and the J segment 9 bases; nucleotides outside the gene matches: 11. Per germline, CDR1 SGHAT and CDR2 FQNNGV. This CDR3 is 13 amino acids long. The CDR3 loop reads CASIPGSGGPQYF. Here the CDR3 DNA reads TGTGCCAGCATACCGGGCTCAGGGGGTCCCCAGTACTTC.

The chain links TRBV9 to TRBJ2-5; D is undetermined. This CDR3 is 12 amino acids long. Germline lookup yields CDR1 SGDLS and CDR2 YYNGEE. Trimming shortened V by 0 bases and J by 4 bases, and 4 bases separated the two germline ends. Here the CDR3 reads CASSVVGETQYF. DNA of the CDR3: TGTGCCAGCAGCGTAGTAGGAGAGACCCAGTACTTC.

This clone came up a few times. V and J are TRBV10-3 and TRBJ1-1; D is ambiguous. Germline V CDR1 and CDR2: ENHRY, SYGVKD. Trimming stripped 6 bases from V and 3 bases from J, with 14 bases between. The length of the CDR3 is 14 residues. The CDR3 DNA is TGTGCCATCAGGAACAGACATCCTGACACTGAAGCTTTCTTT. Translating it yields CAIRNRHPDTEAFF.

As DNA, the CDR3 is TGTGCCTGGAGTCGACAGGGGAATGAAAAACTGTTTTTT. This gives the protein CAWSRQGNEKLFF. This chain uses TRBV30 with TRBJ1-4, with TRBD1 matching 8 bases. This CDR3 contains 13 residues. Germline V gene lookup returns CDR1 GTSNPN and CDR2 SVGIG (reference sequence). V shed 2 bases and J 5 bases; nucleotides not matched to a gene: 1.

This rearrangement joins TRBV29-1 to TRBJ2-1; 10 positions agree with TRBD2. CDR1 is SQVTM, CDR2 ANQGSEA, per germline. The V segment lost 7 bases and the J segment 3 bases; nucleotides outside the gene matches: 6. The CDR3 sequence is 14 residues long. The CDR3 here is CSALLAGSYNEQFF. The DNA of the CDR3 is TGCAGCGCTTTACTAGCGGGGAGCTACAATGAGCAGTTCTTC.

The V gene is TRBV9, the J gene TRBJ2-3, with TRBD2 identical over 7 bases. Unmatched junction bases numbered 8, after V lost 4 bases and J lost 0 bases. The CDR3 has 16 amino acids. From germline, CDR1 is SGDLS and CDR2 YYNGEE. CDR3 in DNA: TGTGCCAGCAGCACGGCCCCTAGCGGTAGCACAGATACGCAGTATTTT. Its protein product is CASSTAPSGSTDTQYF.

J is TRBJ2-5 and V is TRBV10-2; TRBD2 matches 8 bases. Germline-derived CDR1 and CDR2 are WSHSY and SAAADI. The CDR3 contains 12 residues. The V segment lost 8 bases and the J segment 5 bases; nucleotides outside the gene matches: 4. Here the CDR3 reads CASSIAGETQYF. The DNA for the CDR3 is TGCGCCAGCTCAATAGCGGGGGAGACCCAGTACTTC.